These 24 T cell receptor beta chains came from one sample sequenced in a study of blood T cell repertoires in COVID-19. The protocol was immunoSEQ multiplex PCR, while the TCRdb copy is restricted to in-frame clones and leaves out a portion. The table records 200,000 to 250,000 clones, about four fifths of them present only once. The sample comprised peripheral blood. These receptors all come from a middle-aged woman with acute or convalescent COVID-19.

The chain couples TRBV9 to TRBJ1-3, with a weak D call TRBD1 (6 bases). The CDR3 consists of 15 residues. V lost 2 bases to trimming and J lost 4 bases, with 13 bases between them. Germline CDR1 reads SGDLS; CDR2 reads YYNGEE. For the CDR3, the DNA is TGTGCCAGCAGCGTCATGGACAGCTCCGGAAACACCATATATTTT. Encoded protein: CASSVMDSSGNTIYF.

The rearrangement links TRBV7-2 to TRBJ1-2; the D is unclear. The germline gives CDR1 SGHTA, CDR2 FQGNSA. The germline V and J ends were trimmed by 5 bases and 8 bases, with 15 bases remaining between them. This CDR3 comprises 13 residues. CDR3 in DNA: TGTGCCAGCAGCCTAGACCAACAAAGAGGCTACACCTTC. It codes for CASSLDQQRGYTF. Complete variable domain (other parts from reference TRBV7-2 and TRBJ1-2): GAGVSQSPSNKVTEKGKDVELRCDPISGHTALYWYRQSLGQGLEFLIYFQGNSAPDKSGLPSDRFSAERTGGSVSTLTIQRTQQEDSAVYLCASSLDQQRGYTFGSGTRLTVV.

The sample holds one count of this clone. V gene TRBV29-1 combines with J gene TRBJ2-5; TRBD1 aligns across 8 bases. The J segment lost 4 bases and the V segment lost 3 bases, leaving 10 bases of the junction unmatched. Germline lookup yields CDR1 SQVTM and CDR2 ANQGSEA. This CDR3 spans 15 amino acids. Here the CDR3 reads CSVDNNRGFAETQYF. CDR3 coding DNA: TGCAGCGTTGACAACAACAGGGGGTTCGCAGAGACCCAGTACTTC.

The rearrangement joins TRBV14 to TRBJ2-1, with D uncertain. Between the trimmed V and J ends, which lost 1 base and 8 bases, there was a span of 3 bases. CDR3 length: 11 residues. Germline values: CDR1 SGHDN, CDR2 FVKESK. This CDR3 reads CASSQAYEQFF. The CDR3 DNA sequence: TGTGCCAGCAGCCAAGCATATGAGCAGTTCTTC.

This chain uses TRBV5-6 with TRBJ1-2; D is possibly TRBD1 (6 bases). This CDR3 has 16 residues. Trimming took 3 bases from V and 2 from J, leaving 17 bases between them. Germline V gene sequence: CDR1 SGHDT, CDR2 YYEEEE. The CDR3 DNA sequence: TGTGCCAGCAGCTCTTCGAGTGACAGGTACAACTATGGCTACACCTTC. It is translated as CASSSSSDRYNYGYTF.

V and J are TRBV20-1 and TRBJ2-7, with 9 bases lining up with TRBD1. Germline-derived CDR1 and CDR2 are DFQATT and SNEGSKA (reference sequence). The V and J ends lost 3 bases and 5 bases, in that order; junction bases with no gene match: 8. The CDR3 totals 14 residues. The CDR3 loop reads CSASRAQGADEQYF. CDR3 bases: TGCAGTGCTAGTCGAGCACAGGGGGCGGACGAGCAGTACTTC.

The J gene is TRBJ1-1, the V gene TRBV6-2 or TRBV6-3; D not resolved. This CDR3 region has 15 residues. The germline V gene encodes CDR1 MNHEY and CDR2 SVGEGT. Trimming stripped 6 bases from V and 3 bases from J, with 17 bases between. The CDR3 sequence is CASSPNLPGYTEAFF. CDR3 coding DNA: TGTGCCAGCAGCCCCAACCTCCCAGGCTACACTGAAGCTTTCTTT.

The rearrangement links TRBV23-1 to TRBJ1-2; a weak D match, TRBD1 (6 bases). TRBV23-1 is an ORF, and what it does is uncertain. Trimming cost V 6 bases and J 2 bases, with 10 bases left between them. This CDR3 has 13 amino acids. CDR3 DNA: TGCGCCAGCAGACAGGGATTAAACTATGGCTACACCTTC. The encoded protein is CASRQGLNYGYTF.

The J gene is TRBJ1-5, the V gene TRBV29-1, with D possibly matching TRBD1 (6 bases). V lost 6 bases and J lost 6, with 15 bases in between. This CDR3 region has 13 residues. Germline-derived CDR1 and CDR2 are SQVTM and ANQGSEA. The CDR3 loop is CSVDQGIGQPQHF. The CDR3 nucleotides are TGCAGCGTAGATCAGGGGATCGGTCAGCCCCAGCATTTT. Supplemented by reference TRBV29-1 and TRBJ1-5, the full variable domain reads SAVISQKPSRDICQRGTSLTIQCQVDSQVTMMFWYRQQPGQSLTLIATANQGSEATYESGFVIDKFPISRPNLTFSTLTVSNMSPEDSSIYLCSVDQGIGQPQHFGDGTRLSIL.

The V call is TRBV4-3, the J call TRBJ2-1, with TRBD2 matching over 13 bases. Looked up from germline, CDR1 is LGHNA and CDR2 is YSLEER. The J segment lost 4 bases and the V segment lost 1 base, leaving 1 base of the junction unmatched. CDR3 length equals 16 residues. The CDR3 spells CASSQVLAGGYNEQFF. CDR3 sequence (DNA): TGCGCCAGCAGCCAAGTACTAGCGGGAGGGTACAATGAGCAGTTCTTC.

J is TRBJ2-1 and V is TRBV9; 8 bases agree with TRBD2. Germline CDR1 and CDR2: SGDLS and YYNGEE. Unmatched junction bases numbered 2, after V lost 3 bases and J lost 3 bases. There are 14 residues in the CDR3. The CDR3 is CASSAGLVYNEQFF. The CDR3 DNA sequence: TGTGCCAGCAGCGCGGGACTAGTCTACAATGAGCAGTTCTTC.

V and J are TRBV5-5 and TRBJ1-2, with D possibly TRBD1 on 6 matching bases. The CDR3 covers 16 residues. Trimming took 0 bases from V and 3 from J, leaving 15 bases between them. Germline CDR1 SGHKS, CDR2 YYEKEE (reference sequence). CDR3 region: CASSLVASGAYYGYTF. The CDR3 DNA reads as TGTGCCAGCAGCTTGGTTGCCTCAGGGGCATACTATGGCTACACCTTC.

This clone showed up just once. The rearrangement links TRBV7-9 to TRBJ2-1, with 11 nucleotides matching TRBD2. The V gene end was trimmed by 5 bases and the J gene end by 3 bases; junction bases not matched to a gene: 15. Germline V gene data show CDR1 as SEHNR and CDR2 as FQNEAQ (reference sequence). The CDR3 totals 19 residues. CDR3 DNA sequence: TGTGCCAGCAGCCAAACTAGCGGGAGAATCGTAAGGGTCTACAATGAGCAGTTCTTC. This sequence encodes CASSQTSGRIVRVYNEQFF.

The chain links TRBV7-2 to TRBJ2-7, with 11 bases lining up with TRBD2. Trimming removed 2 bases from V and 1 base from J; junction bases left unmatched: 7. The CDR3 has 17 amino acids. Germline-derived CDR1 and CDR2 are SGHTA and FQGNSA. This chain's CDR3 is CASSLSWASGRSYEQYF. Written as DNA, the CDR3 is TGTGCCAGCAGCTTAAGTTGGGCTAGCGGGAGGTCCTACGAGCAGTACTTC.

The chain recombines TRBV18 with TRBJ1-2; D perhaps matches TRBD1 (5 bases). Per the germline V gene, CDR1 is KGHSH and CDR2 is LQKENI. CDR3 length: 15 residues. V lost 2 bases and J lost 6, with 16 bases in between. The CDR3 sequence is CASSPEMRQTNGYTF. In DNA form, the CDR3 reads TGTGCCAGCTCACCAGAGATGAGACAGACAAATGGCTACACCTTC.

This clone has just one count. The V and J genes are TRBV6-5 and TRBJ1-5; TRBD1 agrees at 7 bases. The V gene's germline CDR1 is MNHEY and CDR2 SVGAGI. The CDR3 consists of 15 residues. Unmatched junction bases numbered 6, after V lost 6 bases and J lost 1 base. This CDR3 reads CASRAQGVSNQPQHF. DNA of the CDR3: TGTGCCAGCAGGGCTCAGGGGGTAAGCAATCAGCCCCAGCATTTT.

The chain links TRBV30 to TRBJ1-2, with D possibly TRBD1 on 6 matching bases. V lost 6 bases and J 9 bases, leaving 14 bases between the germline ends. This CDR3 is built from 11 residues. Germline V gene lookup returns CDR1 GTSNPN and CDR2 SVGIG (reference sequence). The CDR3 region is CACHTGRSYTF. The CDR3 DNA reads TGTGCCTGCCATACAGGGCGGAGCTACACCTTC.

The chain employs TRBV24-1 and TRBJ2-3, with a tentative D call TRBD1 (6 bases). The germline V gene encodes CDR1 KGHDR and CDR2 SFDVKD. CDR3 size: 16 residues. Trimming took 1 base from V and 5 from J, leaving 15 bases between them. DNA for the CDR3: TGTGCCACCAGTGATTTAAAGGCAGGGGCCTTAGATACGCAGTATTTT. Protein sequence: CATSDLKAGALDTQYF.

V gene TRBV5-6 combines with J gene TRBJ2-2; tentatively, D is TRBD2 (5 bases). Germline CDR1 SGHDT, CDR2 YYEEEE. With 4 bases removed from V and 4 bases from J, the gap between germline ends came to 14 bases. The CDR3 is made up of 15 amino acids. CDR3 in amino acids: CASSRGGLVTGELFF. CDR3 in DNA: TGTGCCAGCAGCAGAGGCGGGCTGGTCACCGGGGAGCTGTTTTTT.

This rearrangement joins TRBV4-3 to TRBJ2-7; 7 nucleotides match TRBD2. Per the germline V gene, CDR1 is LGHNA and CDR2 is YSLEER. After removal of 1 base from V and 2 bases from J, the junction contained 8 bases not matched to a gene. CDR3 length equals 16 residues. The CDR3 reads CASSQVKASGPYEQYF. The DNA for the CDR3 is TGCGCCAGCAGCCAAGTAAAGGCTAGCGGTCCCTACGAGCAGTACTTC.

The chain has TRBV3-1 (or the pseudogene TRBV3-2) and TRBJ1-2; D may be TRBD1 (5 bases). There are 15 residues in the CDR3. V lost 4 bases to trimming and J lost 2 bases, with 14 bases between them. Looked up from germline, CDR1 is LGHDT and CDR2 is YNNKEL (reference sequence). This CDR3 is CASSRGRQTNYGYTF. CDR3 sequence (DNA): TGTGCCAGCAGCCGAGGTCGACAGACAAACTATGGCTACACCTTC.

The rearrangement joins TRBV10-3 to TRBJ2-1; 7 bases map to TRBD2. Trimming took 1 base from V and 0 from J; bases not matched to a gene: 3. Germline V CDR1 and CDR2: ENHRY, SYGVKD. The CDR3 contains 16 residues. Here the CDR3 reads CAISELSGASYNEQFF. CDR3 bases: TGTGCCATCAGTGAGTTGAGCGGGGCCTCCTACAATGAGCAGTTCTTC.

The chain joins TRBV19 to TRBJ1-5, with TRBD1 as a possible D gene (6 bases). The CDR3 is 15 residues long. Trimming removed 6 bases at V and 5 bases at J, with 17 bases between. Germline CDR1 is LNHDA and CDR2 is SQIVND (reference sequence). The CDR3 nucleotides read TGTGCCAGTAGACGACAGGCAGGGACGGATCAGCCCCAGCATTTT. This translates into CASRRQAGTDQPQHF.

The chain is built from TRBV9 and TRBJ2-1, with D unclear. The CDR3 covers 15 residues. V lost 4 bases and J lost 0, with 11 bases in between. Germline V gives CDR1 SGDLS, CDR2 YYNGEE. The CDR3 region has the DNA TGTGCCAGCAGCCTTCAACTAAACTCCTACAATGAGCAGTTCTTC. It codes for CASSLQLNSYNEQFF.